The 29 T cell receptor beta chains in this list originate from one sample, sequenced in a study of CD8+ T cells in alopecia areata. Treatment noted: oral pan-JAK inhibitor, 5-10 mg twice daily. Sequencing relied on a cDNA template that was reverse transcribed from extracted RNA. The table came from immunoSEQ multiplex PCR; TCRdb's copy has only in-frame clones and leaves some out. There are approximately 65,000 clones in the sample; about 43% occur only once, and roughly 22% lies in the top ten. Material: CD8+ T cells sorted from blood, obtained between weeks 36 and 40, from a patient treated with tofacitinib. The receptors come from a human donor with alopecia areata.

This clone was seen a few times. The chain uses TRBV29-1 and TRBJ2-4; no reliable D call. The V and J ends lost 3 bases and 6 bases respectively, with 9 bases between them. The CDR3 totals 12 residues. Looked up from germline, CDR1 is SQVTM and CDR2 is ANQGSEA. CDR3: CSVERQGNIQYF. In DNA, the CDR3 is TGCAGCGTTGAGCGACAAGGAAACATTCAGTACTTC.

The rearrangement joins TRBV9 to TRBJ2-5, with D perhaps TRBD2 (5 bases). With 4 bases removed from V and 1 base from J, the gap between germline ends came to 11 bases. Germline V lookup: CDR1 SGDLS, CDR2 YYNGEE. The CDR3 is made up of 14 amino acids. The CDR3 DNA reads TGTGCCAGCAGCCCGGGGTACGGCCAAGAGACCCAGTACTTC. This translates into CASSPGYGQETQYF.

The chain recombines TRBV5-1 with TRBJ1-2, with a possible D match to TRBD1 (5 bases). Germline V gene data show CDR1 as SGHRS and CDR2 as YFSETQ. V gave up 0 bases and J gave up 4 bases, with 19 bases separating them. This CDR3 comprises 17 residues. This CDR3 is CASSLEAGAGPLYGYTF. The CDR3 coding sequence is TGCGCCAGCAGCTTGGAGGCCGGGGCTGGTCCCCTCTATGGCTACACCTTC.

This clone was counted between two and nine times. The sample has other DNA sequences that encode this CDR3 too. The J gene is TRBJ2-7, the V gene TRBV29-1; D unclear. V was trimmed by 6 bases and J by 2 bases, leaving 5 bases between them. The CDR3 contains 10 residues. Germline CDR1 and CDR2: SQVTM and ANQGSEA. The CDR3 sequence: CSVVTYEQYF. As DNA, the CDR3 is TGCAGCGTGGTAACCTACGAGCAGTACTTC.

This chain uses TRBV4-1 with TRBJ2-1; D may be TRBD1 or TRBD2 (5 bases each). The CDR3 has 16 residues. V was pared by 2 bases and J by 0 bases, with 11 bases between. Per the germline V gene, CDR1 is MGHRA and CDR2 is YSYEKL. The CDR3 loop reads CASSQRGTSSYNEQFF. The CDR3 DNA reads as TGCGCCAGCAGCCAAAGAGGGACCAGCTCCTACAATGAGCAGTTCTTC.

This clone was seen a few times. V is TRBV5-1 and J is TRBJ2-7; 8 bases agree with TRBD2. Germline V gene data show CDR1 as SGHRS and CDR2 as YFSETQ. The V segment lost 1 base and the J segment 8 bases; nucleotides outside the gene matches: 17. The length of the CDR3 is 17 residues. The CDR3: CASSLFIAGTTDEQQYF. CDR3 sequence (DNA): TGCGCCAGCAGCTTGTTCATAGCGGGGACAACGGATGAGCAGCAGTACTTC.

This clone was counted between two and nine times. The chain joins TRBV10-2 to TRBJ2-3; D gene unclear. Trimming pared 1 base from V and 5 bases from J, leaving 7 bases between. The CDR3 is 13 residues long. Germline lookup yields CDR1 WSHSY and CDR2 SAAADI. This chain's CDR3 is CASSEWGGDTQYF. As DNA, the CDR3 is TGCGCCAGCAGTGAGTGGGGTGGAGATACGCAGTATTTT.

This chain connects TRBV19 to TRBJ2-3; possibly TRBD1 or TRBD2 for D (5 bases each). Germline V gene sequence: CDR1 LNHDA, CDR2 SQIVND (reference sequence). The CDR3 is 14 residues long. The V and J ends lost 7 bases and 3 bases respectively, with 14 bases between them. The DNA for the CDR3 is TGTGCCAGTACCCAGGGACGGGAAACAGATACGCAGTATTTT. Translation: CASTQGRETDTQYF.

V is TRBV2 and J is TRBJ1-5; D call uncertain. The germline CDR1 and CDR2 sequences are SNHLY and FYNNEI. The CDR3 sequence is 12 residues long. V was clipped by 8 bases and J by 3 bases, with 8 bases between them. CDR3 nucleotides: TGTGCCAGCGGTGGAGTCAATCAGCCCCAGCATTTT. Translated, it gives CASGGVNQPQHF. The full variable domain, rest sourced from reference TRBV2 and TRBJ1-5, is EPEVTQTPSHQVTQMGQEVILRCVPISNHLYFYWYRQILGQKVEFLVSFYNNEISEKSEIFDDQFSVERPDGSNFTLKIRSTKLEDSAMYFCASGGVNQPQHFGDGTRLSIL.

CDR3 protein: CASSQVPRGGQPQHF. The CDR3, as DNA: TGCGCCAGCAGCCAAGTCCCGCGGGGCGGTCAGCCCCAGCATTTT. The chain carries TRBV4-1 and TRBJ1-5, with a tentative D call TRBD1 (5 bases). Germline CDR1 reads MGHRA; CDR2 reads YSYEKL. This CDR3 spans 15 amino acids. V was clipped by 1 base and J by 6 bases, with 13 bases between them.

The J gene is TRBJ2-3, the V gene TRBV9; 13 bases fit TRBD2. The germline V gene encodes CDR1 SGDLS and CDR2 YYNGEE. The V and J ends lost 3 bases and 4 bases, in that order; junction bases with no gene match: 2. The length of the CDR3 is 15 residues. The CDR3 loop reads CASSGTSGSADTQYF. CDR3 coding DNA: TGTGCCAGCAGCGGGACTAGCGGGAGCGCAGATACGCAGTATTTT.

As concerns this clone: The junction departs from the called germline gene at one end, perhaps through a read error. The genes are TRBV20-1 and TRBJ1-1; maybe TRBD1 (6 bases). The length of the CDR3 is 10 residues. Looked up from germline, CDR1 is DFQATT and CDR2 is SNEGSKA (reference sequence). The CDR3 sequence is CSASVPGVLF. The DNA of the CDR3 is TGCAGTGCTAGTGTCCCAGGGGTCCTCTTT.

The chain joins TRBV9 to TRBJ2-6, with 7 positions matching TRBD1. With V trimmed by 2 bases and J by 1 base, 3 bases remained unmatched. The CDR3 has 16 residues. Looked up from germline, CDR1 is SGDLS and CDR2 is YYNGEE. The CDR3 nucleotides are TGTGCCAGCAGCGTGACAGGGAGTTCTGGGGCCAACGTCCTGACTTTC. It specifies CASSVTGSSGANVLTF.

The rearrangement joins TRBV5-1 to TRBJ1-2, with TRBD1 matching 10 bases. CDR3 length: 16 residues. V shed 4 bases and J 1 base; nucleotides not matched to a gene: 7. The germline V gene encodes CDR1 SGHRS and CDR2 YFSETQ. Written as DNA, the CDR3 is TGCGCCAGCAGCAAGGGACAGGGGTTGGTTAACTATGGCTACACCTTC. Its translation: CASSKGQGLVNYGYTF.

The rearrangement joins TRBV4-1 to TRBJ1-2; possible D gene TRBD1, 6 bases. CDR3 length: 17 amino acids. CDR1 and CDR2 from the germline V gene are MGHRA and YSYEKL. Trimming cost V 0 bases and J 5 bases, with 19 bases left between them. The CDR3, as DNA: TGCGCCAGCAGCCAAGATCCAGAGGGACAACCGGGGTATGGCTACACCTTC. Residues: CASSQDPEGQPGYGYTF.

The CDR3 sequence: CASTGDRANTEAFF. DNA for the CDR3: TGTGCCAGCACCGGCGACAGGGCGAACACTGAAGCTTTCTTT. J is TRBJ1-1 and V is TRBV7-9, with 7 bases identical to TRBD1. V was clipped by 7 bases and J by 1 base; unmatched bases: 6. CDR1 is SEHNR and CDR2 is FQNEAQ in the germline V gene (reference sequence). CDR3 length equals 14 residues.

This clone was picked up one time. The chain links TRBV25-1 to TRBJ2-2; D unresolved. The CDR3 totals 13 residues. The ends were cut back, 4 bases at V and 0 bases at J, with 3 bases in the middle. The V gene's germline CDR1 is MGHDK and CDR2 SYGVNS. DNA of the CDR3: TGTGCCAGCAGTGCCCCGAACACCGGGGAGCTGTTTTTT. Residues: CASSAPNTGELFF.

The chain couples TRBV27 to TRBJ2-7, with 9 bases fitting TRBD2. With V trimmed by 6 bases and J by 4 bases, 13 bases remained unmatched. Germline lookup yields CDR1 MNHEY and CDR2 SMNVEV (reference sequence). The CDR3 is 16 residues long. CDR3 in amino acids: CASSRGLASRVYEQYF. The CDR3 bases are TGTGCCAGCAGCCGGGGACTAGCCTCCCGGGTTTACGAGCAGTACTTC.

V usage is TRBV6-5 and J usage is TRBJ1-5, with D hard to call. CDR1 is MNHEY and CDR2 is SVGAGI in the germline V gene. V was cut by 6 bases and J by 3 bases, with 15 bases left in between. This CDR3 is built from 15 residues. The CDR3 bases are TGTGCCAGCAGCCCCGGAGGAAGTCCCAATCAGCCCCAGCATTTT. Its protein is CASSPGGSPNQPQHF.

In this sample, this clone turned up a few times. The genes are TRBV5-6 and TRBJ2-7; D might be TRBD1 (5 bases). The CDR3 is 14 amino acids. Trimming removed 0 bases at V and 2 bases at J, with 9 bases between. CDR1 and CDR2 (germline): SGHDT, YYEEEE. The CDR3, as DNA: TGTGCCAGCAGCTTGGCTGGGGCCGCCTACGAGCAGTACTTC. It yields the protein CASSLAGAAYEQYF.

The rearrangement uses TRBV9 and TRBJ1-1, with TRBD1 identical over 7 bases. CDR1 SGDLS and CDR2 YYNGEE come from the germline V gene. CDR3 length: 15 amino acids. V gave up 3 bases and J gave up 3 bases; unmatched junction bases: 8. In DNA, the CDR3 is TGTGCCAGCAGCGCCTCAGGGGGTAGCTACACTGAAGCTTTCTTT. Amino acid sequence: CASSASGGSYTEAFF.

This chain uses TRBV28 with TRBJ2-7, with 8 bases matching TRBD2. With V trimmed by 2 bases and J by 4 bases, 4 bases remained unmatched. This CDR3 has 14 residues. Germline loops: CDR1 MDHEN, CDR2 SYDVKM. As DNA, the CDR3 is TGTGCCAGCAGTTTAGTCGGGAGGGGGTACGAGCAGTACTTC. Encoded protein: CASSLVGRGYEQYF.

This rearrangement joins TRBV9 to TRBJ2-1; D is ambiguous. With 6 bases removed from V and 5 bases from J, the gap between germline ends came to 15 bases. Germline CDR1 SGDLS, CDR2 YYNGEE. This CDR3 contains 14 residues. The DNA of the CDR3 is TGTGCCAGCACCAGACCTGACGGACACAATGAGCAGTTCTTC. Protein sequence: CASTRPDGHNEQFF.

This clone was recorded only once. Compared with germline, one end of the junction differs, possibly owing to a read error. The DNA of the CDR3 is TGTGCCATCAGCGGCCCCGGGACTAGCACTGATACGCAGTATTTT. Its translation is CAISGPGTSTDTQYF. This chain links TRBV10-3 with TRBJ2-3, with TRBD2 matching 9 bases. CDR3 length equals 15 residues. The V gene's germline CDR1 is ENHRY and CDR2 SYGVKD.

V gene TRBV4-1 combines with J gene TRBJ1-2, with D possibly matching TRBD1 (6 bases). Germline V CDR1 and CDR2: MGHRA, YSYEKL. Deletions cut 0 bases from V and 8 bases from J, with 16 bases between. The CDR3 loop spans 15 amino acids. The CDR3 bases are TGCGCCAGCAGCCAAGACGGGACGGGGGGCTACGGCTACACCTTC. Residues: CASSQDGTGGYGYTF.

V is TRBV9 and J is TRBJ1-5, with no clear D. The CDR3 spans 15 residues. The V end lost 4 bases, the J end lost 0 bases, and 11 bases lay between the germline ends. Per the germline V gene, CDR1 is SGDLS and CDR2 is YYNGEE. The CDR3 here is CASSPGQYSNQPQHF. As DNA, the CDR3 is TGTGCCAGCAGCCCCGGCCAGTATAGCAATCAGCCCCAGCATTTT.

The chain uses TRBV5-1 and TRBJ2-1; maybe TRBD2 (5 bases). The CDR3 length is 16 residues. The germline CDR1 and CDR2 sequences are SGHRS and YFSETQ. Trimming took 3 bases from V and 8 from J, leaving 21 bases between them. As DNA, the CDR3 is TGCGCCAGCAGCTCGAACCCCGGGTACGGGAACGATGAGCAGTTCTTC. Translating it yields CASSSNPGYGNDEQFF.

For the CDR3, the DNA is TGTGCCAGCAGTTTTGGACAGCACTACGAGCAGTACTTC. Translated, it gives CASSFGQHYEQYF. V usage is TRBV27 and J usage is TRBJ2-7, with a weak D call TRBD1 (6 bases). The CDR3 has 13 residues. The ends were cut back, 3 bases at V and 3 bases at J, with 9 bases in the middle. Germline CDR1 and CDR2: MNHEY and SMNVEV (reference sequence).

As to this clone: This same CDR3 is encoded by further DNA sequences in the sample. CDR3 loop: CASSFKNEQFF. DNA for the CDR3: TGTGCCAGCAGCTTCAAAAATGAGCAGTTCTTC. The chain recombines TRBV7-8 with TRBJ2-1; no clear D gene. Germline V CDR1 and CDR2: SGHVS, FQNEAQ. The CDR3 loop spans 11 amino acids. The V end lost 3 bases, the J end lost 7 bases, and 4 bases lay between the germline ends.